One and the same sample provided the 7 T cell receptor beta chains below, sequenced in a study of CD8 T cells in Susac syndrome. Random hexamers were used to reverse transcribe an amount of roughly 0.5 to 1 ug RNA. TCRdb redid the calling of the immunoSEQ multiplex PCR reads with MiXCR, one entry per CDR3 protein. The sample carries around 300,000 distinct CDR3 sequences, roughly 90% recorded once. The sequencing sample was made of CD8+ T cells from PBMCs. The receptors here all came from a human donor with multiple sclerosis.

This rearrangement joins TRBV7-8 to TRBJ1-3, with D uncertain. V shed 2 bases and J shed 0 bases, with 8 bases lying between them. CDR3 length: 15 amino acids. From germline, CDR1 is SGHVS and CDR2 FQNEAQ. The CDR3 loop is CASSLQTSSGNTIYF. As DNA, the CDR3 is TGTGCCAGCAGCTTACAGACCTCCTCTGGAAACACCATATATTTT.

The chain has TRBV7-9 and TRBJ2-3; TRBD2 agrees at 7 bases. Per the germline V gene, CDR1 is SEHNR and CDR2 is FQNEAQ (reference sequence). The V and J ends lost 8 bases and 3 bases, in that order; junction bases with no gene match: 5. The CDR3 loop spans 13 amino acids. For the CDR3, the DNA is TGTGCCAGCTACGGGGGGAGTACAGATACGCAGTATTTT. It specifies CASYGGSTDTQYF.

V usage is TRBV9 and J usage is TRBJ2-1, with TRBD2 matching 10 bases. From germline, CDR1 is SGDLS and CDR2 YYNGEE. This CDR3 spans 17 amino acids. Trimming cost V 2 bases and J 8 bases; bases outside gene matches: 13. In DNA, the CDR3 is TGTGCCAGCAGCGTGAACCCTAGCGGGAGTTTCAGCGATGAGCAGTTCTTC. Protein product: CASSVNPSGSFSDEQFF.

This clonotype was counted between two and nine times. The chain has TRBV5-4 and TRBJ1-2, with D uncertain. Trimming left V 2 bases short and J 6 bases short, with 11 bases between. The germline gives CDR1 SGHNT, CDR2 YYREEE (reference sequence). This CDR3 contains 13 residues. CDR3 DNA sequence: TGTGCCAGCAGCTTAACGGGTACTAATGGCTACACCTTC. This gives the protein CASSLTGTNGYTF.

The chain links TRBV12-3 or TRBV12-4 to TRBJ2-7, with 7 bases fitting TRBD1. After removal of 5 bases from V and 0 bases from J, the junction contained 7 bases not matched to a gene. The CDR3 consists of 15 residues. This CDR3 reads CASSPTGTVSYEQYF. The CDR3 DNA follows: TGTGCCAGCAGTCCTACCGGGACAGTCTCCTACGAGCAGTACTTC.

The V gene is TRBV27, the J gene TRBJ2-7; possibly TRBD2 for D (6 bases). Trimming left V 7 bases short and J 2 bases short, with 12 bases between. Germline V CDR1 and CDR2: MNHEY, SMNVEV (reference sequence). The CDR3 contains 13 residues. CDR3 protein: CASKGGPTYEQYF. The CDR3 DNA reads TGTGCCAGCAAGGGAGGACCTACCTACGAGCAGTACTTC.

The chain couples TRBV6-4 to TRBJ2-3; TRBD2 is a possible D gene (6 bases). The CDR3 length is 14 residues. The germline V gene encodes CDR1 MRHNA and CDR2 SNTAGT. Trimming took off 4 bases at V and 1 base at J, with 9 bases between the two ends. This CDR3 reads CASSVRGGTDTQYF. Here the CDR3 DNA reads TGTGCCAGCAGTGTTCGCGGGGGCACAGATACGCAGTATTTT.